These 22 T cell receptor beta chains were all obtained from the same sample, sequenced in a study of CD8 T cells in ankylosing spondylitis. TCRdb recomputed calls from the 5' RACE reads with MiXCR, one row per CDR3 protein. The table lists about 250,000 distinct CDR3 sequences, more than 9% of them singletons, with less than 3% in the top ten. The sequencing input was blood, either unsorted or a sorted T cell fraction (not recorded which). The receptors originated from a male donor with ankylosing spondylitis or in good health (not recorded which).

The chain is built from TRBV30 and TRBJ1-1; 7 positions match TRBD1. The ends lost 4 bases at V and 3 bases at J; junction bases unmatched: 5. CDR3 length equals 13 residues. Germline values: CDR1 GTSNPN, CDR2 SVGIG (reference sequence). In DNA form, the CDR3 reads TGTGCCTGGACACAGGGGCGGGACACTGAAGCTTTCTTT. Translating gives CAWTQGRDTEAFF. The entire variable domain, with the rest obtained from reference TRBV30 and TRBJ1-1, is as follows: SQTIHQWPATLVQPVGSPLSLECTVEGTSNPNLYWYRQAAGRGLQLLFYSVGIGQISSEVPQNLSASRPQDRQFILSSKKLLLSDSGFYLCAWTQGRDTEAFFGQGTRLTVV.

This clonotype has a count of ten or more. The chain couples TRBV20-1 to TRBJ2-3, with TRBD1 as a possible D gene (5 bases). The CDR3 spans 13 residues. CDR1 is DFQATT and CDR2 is SNEGSKA in the germline V gene (reference sequence). The ends were cut back, 6 bases at V and 2 bases at J, with 12 bases in the middle. CDR3 in DNA: TGCAGTGCCCCGGACACCAACACAGATACGCAGTATTTT. This translates into CSAPDTNTDTQYF.

This clonotype was seen a handful of times. The J gene is TRBJ2-3, the V gene TRBV4-2; D gene ambiguous. V shed 2 bases and J shed 9 bases, with 12 bases lying between them. The CDR3 has 13 amino acids. Germline CDR1 LGHNA, CDR2 YNFKEQ. This CDR3 reads CASSQNGPDTQYF. The CDR3, as DNA: TGTGCCAGCAGCCAAAACGGACCTGACACGCAGTATTTT.

The chain is built from TRBV3-1 and TRBJ2-1; possible D gene TRBD2, 6 bases. CDR1 is LGHDT and CDR2 is YNNKEL in the germline V gene (reference sequence). The V end was cut by 0 bases, the J end by 5 bases, with 14 bases between. This CDR3 comprises 16 residues. DNA for the CDR3: TGTGCCAGCAGCCAAGACTGGGAGGTCCCGGACAATGAGCAGTTCTTC. Amino acid sequence: CASSQDWEVPDNEQFF.

This clonotype has just a few counts. The chain uses TRBV12-3 or TRBV12-4 and TRBJ2-1, with 9 bases lining up with TRBD1. The CDR3 covers 17 residues. V lost 6 bases and J lost 4; bases outside the gene matches: 13. The CDR3 sequence: CASRFRDRESPYNEQFF. CDR3 sequence (DNA): TGTGCCAGCAGATTCCGGGACAGGGAATCACCATACAATGAGCAGTTCTTC.

This clonotype came up many times. J is TRBJ1-1 and V is TRBV6-5; tentative D call: TRBD1 (5 bases). This CDR3 comprises 13 residues. V was clipped by 5 bases and J by 1 base, with 8 bases between them. Germline values: CDR1 MNHEY, CDR2 SVGAGI. CDR3 DNA: TGTGCCAGCAGTACAGACAGGAACACTGAAGCTTTCTTT. Protein product: CASSTDRNTEAFF.

This clonotype has a count of ten or more. J is TRBJ1-4 and V is TRBV9; 7 bases line up with TRBD1. CDR3 length: 15 residues. In germline, CDR1 is SGDLS, CDR2 YYNGEE. V trimming: 3 bases; J trimming: 8 bases; junction bases outside the gene matches: 10. CDR3 bases: TGTGCCAGCAGCGCGCGACAGGGATGGAGGGAAAAACTGTTTTTT. Encoded protein: CASSARQGWREKLFF. The entire variable domain, with the rest obtained from reference TRBV9 and TRBJ1-4, is as follows: DSGVTQTPKHLITATGQRVTLRCSPRSGDLSVYWYQQSLDQGLQFLIQYYNGEERAKGNILERFSAQQFPDLHSELNLSSLELGDSALYFCASSARQGWREKLFFGSGTQLSVL.

This clonotype was observed at least ten times. The chain uses TRBV12-3 or TRBV12-4 and TRBJ2-1; 8 bases match TRBD1. The CDR3 consists of 13 residues. The junction had 4 bases not matched to a gene; V was cut back by 6 bases and J by 6 bases. DNA of the CDR3: TGTGCCAGCAGCTATGACAGGGGCAATGAGCAGTTCTTC. Translating it yields CASSYDRGNEQFF.

This chain joins TRBV4-1 and TRBJ2-7; 8 bases line up with TRBD2. The CDR3 spans 15 residues. With 4 bases clipped from V and 0 bases from J, the junction kept 5 bases outside the gene matches. Per germline, CDR1 MGHRA and CDR2 YSYEKL. The CDR3 sequence is CASSLGGTSSYEQYF. The CDR3 nucleotides are TGCGCCAGCAGCCTAGGAGGGACTAGCTCCTACGAGCAGTACTTC.

The chain is built from TRBV11-1 and TRBJ2-1; 9 nucleotides align to TRBD1. Per germline, CDR1 SGHAT and CDR2 FQDESV (reference sequence). CDR3 length: 18 amino acids. The trim removed 6 bases at V and 2 bases at J, leaving 14 bases unmatched. The CDR3 DNA sequence: TGTGCCAGCAGTACGTCCCCCGGGACAGGGACTGCCTACAATGAGCAGTTCTTC. It yields the protein CASSTSPGTGTAYNEQFF.

The V call is TRBV30, the J call TRBJ1-1, with 9 bases that match TRBD1. The CDR3 has 16 residues. Germline loops: CDR1 GTSNPN, CDR2 SVGIG (reference sequence). The V gene end was trimmed by 3 bases and the J gene end by 5 bases; junction bases not matched to a gene: 13. This CDR3 is CAWSPHSGQGRTEAFF. The CDR3 DNA follows: TGTGCCTGGAGCCCCCATTCGGGACAGGGAAGGACTGAAGCTTTCTTT.

In its sample, this clonotype was seen many times. This chain links TRBV11-1 with TRBJ2-1; D tentatively reads TRBD1 or TRBD2 (5 bases each). This CDR3 comprises 16 residues. The germline gives CDR1 SGHAT, CDR2 FQDESV (reference sequence). Trimming shortened V by 2 bases and J by 4 bases, and 15 bases separated the two germline ends. CDR3: CASSLSLRGGYNEQFF. CDR3 DNA: TGTGCCAGCAGCTTAAGCTTGAGGGGTGGTTACAATGAGCAGTTCTTC.

The sample holds a few counts of this clonotype. This may arise from a read error, as a much more abundant clone is one base away. The CDR3 protein is CASSLGLPDTEQSF. CDR3 sequence (DNA): TGTGCCAGCAGTTTGGGACTCCCAGACACTGAGCAGTCCTTC. J is TRBJ2-1 and V is TRBV27, with D perhaps matching TRBD2 (6 bases). Germline V gives CDR1 MNHEY, CDR2 SMNVEV (reference sequence). The CDR3 length is 14 residues.

As to this clonotype: A single base separates this from a much larger clone, so it may be a read error. This chain uses TRBV18 with TRBJ2-7; D may correspond to TRBD1 or TRBD2 (5 bases each). CDR1 is KGHSH and CDR2 is LQKENI in the germline V gene. There are 15 residues in the CDR3. CDR3 in amino acids: CTSSPYRDGEWEQYF. The CDR3 coding sequence is TGTACCAGCTCACCTTATCGGGACGGGGAATGGGAGCAGTACTTC.

This clonotype has ten or more counts. V usage is TRBV5-1 and J usage is TRBJ2-7, with D possibly matching TRBD2 (6 bases). The V end lost 2 bases, the J end lost 4 bases, and 10 bases lay between the germline ends. The CDR3 has 13 residues. The germline gives CDR1 SGHRS, CDR2 YFSETQ. CDR3 sequence reads: CASSFRDSYEQYF. The CDR3 nucleotides are TGCGCCAGCAGCTTCCGGGACTCATACGAGCAGTACTTC.

This clonotype was observed many times. This chain connects TRBV9 to TRBJ2-2; the match to TRBD2 covers 10 bases. V trimming: 0 bases; J trimming: 4 bases; junction bases outside the gene matches: 9. The germline gives CDR1 SGDLS, CDR2 YYNGEE. This CDR3 region has 18 residues. CDR3 coding DNA: TGTGCCAGCAGCGTAGCGCTAGCGGGGGCCTCGGGCACCGGGGAGCTGTTTTTT. Translation gives CASSVALAGASGTGELFF. Variable domain in full (rest from reference TRBV9 and TRBJ2-2): DSGVTQTPKHLITATGQRVTLRCSPRSGDLSVYWYQQSLDQGLQFLIQYYNGEERAKGNILERFSAQQFPDLHSELNLSSLELGDSALYFCASSVALAGASGTGELFFGEGSRLTVL.

This clonotype has at least ten counts. The chain has TRBV20-1 and TRBJ1-5, with 8 bases fitting TRBD1. Germline CDR1 and CDR2: DFQATT and SNEGSKA (reference sequence). The trim removed 7 bases at V and 0 bases at J, leaving 11 bases unmatched. This CDR3 has 16 residues. CDR3 DNA: TGCAGTGTCCCTAAACAGGGGGTGGTTAGCAATCAGCCCCAGCATTTT. Translating gives CSVPKQGVVSNQPQHF.

This clonotype was recorded many times. V usage is TRBV10-2 and J usage is TRBJ1-3; TRBD1 aligns across 8 bases. The V segment lost 4 bases and the J segment 3 bases; nucleotides outside the gene matches: 5. The CDR3 consists of 15 residues. Germline-derived CDR1 and CDR2 are WSHSY and SAAADI. CDR3 coding DNA: TGCGCCAGCAGTGTGCAGGGGGCGAATGGAAACACCATATATTTT. As protein: CASSVQGANGNTIYF.

About this clonotype itself: With a much larger clone just one base away, this may be a read error. The rearrangement uses TRBV30 and TRBJ1-5, with a weak D call TRBD1 (5 bases). Trimming took off 1 base at V and 6 bases at J, with 7 bases between the two ends. Germline values: CDR1 GTSNPN, CDR2 SVGIG (reference sequence). The CDR3 loop spans 12 amino acids. The CDR3 bases are TGTGCCTGGAGTGGGGGCAGTCAGCCCCAGCATTTT. Its protein is CAWSGGSQPQHF.

Many counts were recorded for this clonotype. The gene calls are TRBV18 and TRBJ1-1; D gene ambiguous. Germline V lookup: CDR1 KGHSH, CDR2 LQKENI. This CDR3 region has 14 residues. With 2 bases removed from V and 0 bases from J, the gap between germline ends came to 7 bases. The chain's CDR3 is CASSPLEMNTEAFF. In DNA, the CDR3 is TGTGCCAGCTCACCATTGGAGATGAACACTGAAGCTTTCTTT. The whole variable domain, filled in from reference TRBV18 and TRBJ1-1, reads NAGVMQNPRHLVRRRGQEARLRCSPMKGHSHVYWYRQLPEEGLKFMVYLQKENIIDESGMPKERFSAEFPKEGPSILRIQQVVRGDSAAYFCASSPLEMNTEAFFGQGTRLTVV.

There are many counts of this clonotype. V usage is TRBV29-1 and J usage is TRBJ2-1; 8 bases map to TRBD1. CDR3 length: 13 residues. Germline CDR1 reads SQVTM; CDR2 reads ANQGSEA. Unmatched junction bases numbered 6, after V lost 1 base and J lost 10 bases. The CDR3 DNA sequence: TGCAGCGTTGAAGGCGCTGGGGACAGGGAGCAGTTCTTC. The encoded protein is CSVEGAGDREQFF.

The chain couples TRBV7-2 to TRBJ1-4; D is unresolved. The CDR3 is 14 amino acids. Germline values: CDR1 SGHTA, CDR2 FQGNSA. V was trimmed by 6 bases and J by 0 bases, leaving 8 bases between them. CDR3 coding DNA: TGTGCCAGCAGTCATGGAACAACTAATGAAAAACTGTTTTTT. Amino acid sequence: CASSHGTTNEKLFF.